This paragraph reports one TCR beta chain. This sample is part of a study of identical twins. The ends were cut back, 3 bases at V and 11 bases at J, with 13 bases in the middle. This CDR3 has 11 amino acids. Looked up from germline, CDR1 is SQVTM and CDR2 is ANQGSEA. TCRdb used MiXCR to reprocess the 5' RACE reads, holding one entry per CDR3 protein. The table includes roughly 470,000 distinct CDR3 sequences, approximately 15% detected once. Separately, the same data were catalogued under a study of yellow fever vaccine responses in identical twins. In that study: Reported findings indicate that twins' vaccine T cell responses seemed partially convergent, partially personalized.

The receptor comes from a woman between 18 and 29 years old in good health. Sequencing was performed on CD4+ T cells sorted from blood. The rearrangement joins TRBV29-1 to TRBJ1-1, with D possibly TRBD1 on 6 matching bases. As DNA, the CDR3 is TGCAGCGTTGATGGGGGGGCGACTGCTTTCTTT. This codes for CSVDGGATAFF.